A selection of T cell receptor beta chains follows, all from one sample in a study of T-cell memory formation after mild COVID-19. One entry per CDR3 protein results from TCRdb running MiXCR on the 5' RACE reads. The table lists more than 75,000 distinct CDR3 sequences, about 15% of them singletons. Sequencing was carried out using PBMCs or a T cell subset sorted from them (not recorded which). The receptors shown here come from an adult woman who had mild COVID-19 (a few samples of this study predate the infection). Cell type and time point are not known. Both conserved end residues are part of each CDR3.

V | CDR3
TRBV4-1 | CASSQDGAGFGNQPQHF
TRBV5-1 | CASSEGQKNIQYF
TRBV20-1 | CSARDLGRAGELFF
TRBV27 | CASSQFGSYEQYF
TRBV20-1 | CSARDMASGVYSNQPQHF
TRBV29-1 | CSVGTGGYTGELFF
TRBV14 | CASSQGVDGAYGYTF
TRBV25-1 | CASNGANVLTF
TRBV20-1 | CSATGTTDYQPQHF
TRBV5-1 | CASQASGDSSYEQYF
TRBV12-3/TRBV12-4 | CASSLSGTGAREQYF
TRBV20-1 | CSAGSRQWARNEQFF
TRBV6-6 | CASSPSGGYNEQFF
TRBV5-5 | CASSLIPGTSYEQYF
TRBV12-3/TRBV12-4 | CASSTAGGKGDTQYF
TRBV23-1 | CASSQSNRGFSGANVLTF
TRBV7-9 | CASSLIGVTQYF
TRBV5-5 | CASSLILIGLDTQYF
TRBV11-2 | CASSPGLEGAYEQYF
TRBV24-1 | CATSDLTYNQPQHF
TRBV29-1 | CSVPDPIGSYEQYF
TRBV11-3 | CASEKGHHNSPLHF
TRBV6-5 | CASGGWTEAFF
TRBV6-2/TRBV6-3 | CASSRGGLNIQYF
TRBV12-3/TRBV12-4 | CASSSHRGSSYEQYF
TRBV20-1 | CSAPQAGTGELFF
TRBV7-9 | CASSLVSGTIEAFF
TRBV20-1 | CSARDLAGGTDTQYF
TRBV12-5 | CASGLDNRDKQYF
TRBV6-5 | CASSLGTGRAAGANVLTF
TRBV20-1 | CSGRTTNNEQFF
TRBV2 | CASSPRGTSGYTDTQYF
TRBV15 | CATSRDGGSEKLFF
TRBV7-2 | CASSLQGAQYF
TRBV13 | CASSLTVNTDTQYF
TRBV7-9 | CASSSPSGLYEQYF
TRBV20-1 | CSARGGTPYEQYF
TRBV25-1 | CASSESWGTSWTGELFF
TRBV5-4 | CASRWTSGGTRETQYF
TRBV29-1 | CSVGVHGAFSSSYNEQFF
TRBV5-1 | CASVQGVSYEQYF
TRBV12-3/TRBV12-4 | CASRSIAGEQYF
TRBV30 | CAWILDTGELFF
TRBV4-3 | CASSQERGRAGYEQYF
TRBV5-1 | CASSLDRDRGNNEQFF
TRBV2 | CASSGSLAAANSGANVLTF
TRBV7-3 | CASSLTYGEETQYF
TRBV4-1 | CASSWTAPGANVLTF
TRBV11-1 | CASSWGNEQFF
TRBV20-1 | CSARDQQSSYNEQFF
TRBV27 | CASMAGGPWNEQFF
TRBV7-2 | CASSRSGGTGETQYF
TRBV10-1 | CASSLDDTHYGYTF
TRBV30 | CAWSVRLGDYNEQFF
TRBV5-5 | CASSLEMRSDTQYF